The present T cell receptor beta chain was sequenced within a study of blood T cell repertoires in COVID-19. Across the whole study: Both acute and convalescent COVID-19 samples were obtained from the United States, Italy and Spain. PBMCs, B-cell-depleted T cells, or T cells provided the cDNA or gDNA that made up the material.

The assay was immunoSEQ multiplex PCR, and TCRdb's table has in-frame clones only and misses some. The data contain 150,000 to 200,000 clones, approximately 90% of them seen just once; the ten biggest clones take up roughly 0.77%. This clone has a single count. V lost 0 bases, J lost 5 bases, and 8 bases stayed unmatched. Germline assignment: CDR1 MNHEY and CDR2 SVGEGT. The CDR3 spans 17 residues. Which cohort a participant joined came from the clinical history participants gave. The recovered donors of Cohort 3 showed two negative PCRs, clearance, or symptom resolution. The clonotype comes from a woman younger than 35 who had recovered from COVID-19. The source material was PBMCs or T cells enriched from blood (not recorded which). This chain connects TRBV6-2 or TRBV6-3 to TRBJ2-2; the match to TRBD1 covers 8 bases. The CDR3 loop reads CASSYSSGGVRTGELFF. Here the CDR3 DNA reads TGTGCCAGCAGTTACTCGTCAGGGGGCGTAAGGACCGGGGAGCTGTTTTTT.